This T cell receptor (beta chain) was documented in a study of blood T cells in healthy people across ages (dated by TCRdb to 2014 to 2015). In terms of the full investigation: In model experiments, template switching captured roughly one uniquely barcoded TCR beta cDNA molecule for every two T cells. Age-related changes in TCR beta repertoire diversity were measured in the study by deep sequencing normalized with unique cDNA molecular identifiers. The donors were split into four age groups: young (average around 16 years), middle-aged (39), aged (over 55) and long-lived (about 82). To avoid experimental bias, donors of different ages were randomly spread across the sequencing lanes. Using the same blood draw, the study looked at two additional independent replicas of 1 million unique cDNA reads for two donors, one aged 18 to 29 and the other aged 80 or older.

For this clonotype: What antigen it recognizes has not been identified. No clone much larger than this one lies a single base away; base qualities are absent.

Receptor amplification or capture employed 5' RACE. Sequencing instrument: Illumina HiSeq 2500. A second PCR of about 6 to 11 cycles was performed with a sample-barcoded 5' primer and a J-beta primer mix. A template-switch 5' adaptor carrying 12 random nucleotides introduced a unique molecular identifier onto each TCR beta cDNA molecule. At least 2.5 million CDR3-containing paired-end reads were obtained from each sample. First-strand cDNA synthesis was performed from all RNA using the Mint cDNA synthesis kit, with priming by a TRBC-specific oligonucleotide. All cDNA was treated with uracil-DNA glycosylase and then went through a first 18-cycle PCR with the universal primers M1SS and BC2_uni_R. For the original study's pipeline: Normalization of each sample was performed by random selection of 1 million high-quality reads, each carrying a distinct molecular identifier. Instead of being binned into consensus sequences, reads that shared molecular identifiers were thrown out. MiTCR, run with a Q25 quality threshold and the strictest error-elimination algorithm, handled CDR3 identification, clonotype clustering and error correction. A nonparametric unseen species model with Euler transformation was used to estimate a lower bound on total TCR beta diversity. TCRdb passed the public sequencing reads through fastp at Q25 and MiXCR, retaining productive beta sequences. Entries that share a CDR3 protein sequence are merged under the most common genes and DNA. The V and J calls here are based on TCRdb, not the publication. The sample table records about 1 million distinct CDR3 sequences; more than 40% of these occur just once. Together, the top ten hold over 15% of the sample.

What the authors observed across the whole study: Compared with the aged group, more naive CD4+ T cells, fewer expanded clones and increased TCR diversity were shown by the long-lived group, suggesting age selection. Since profiling was done on bulk unsorted PBMCs, naive and antigen-experienced compartments could not be conclusively compared. Total diversity estimates from one million sequenced T cells were considered lower bounds and underestimates. A strong correlation was found between observed TCR beta diversity and the percentage of naive T cells measured by flow cytometry. Observed TCR beta diversity per million T cells fell roughly linearly with age, and a significant reduction was already apparent by age around 36. The CMV infection status of donors was not known, potentially confounding age-related changes in expanded clonotypes.

The 39 donors, aged 6 to 90 years, were systemically healthy Caucasian individuals from Russia. About 9.8 milliliters of peripheral blood were drawn from each donor into EDTA-treated Vacutainer tubes. Ficoll-Paque density-gradient centrifugation was used to isolate PBMCs, with at least 7 million per sample. Trizol reagent was used to extract total RNA from PBMCs, with at least 5.5 micrograms per sample. For every donor, flow cytometry on a PBMC aliquot measured the percentage of naive CD45RAhigh/CD27high T cells. V ends up 5 bases short and J 11 bases short, with an unmatched junction base count of 18. CDR1 is given as MNHEY and CDR2 as SVGAGI, both from the germline V gene. From the cysteine up to the phenylalanine, the CDR3 has a length of 16 residues. CDR3 DNA is the only sequence kept; it has 48 bases, read in frame from the first base.

Sample: blood. This TCR derives from a woman aged 55-75 years in good health. This chain is built from TRBV6-5 and TRBJ2-5, and 9 bases in between align with TRBD2. Here is the DNA: TGTGCCAGCAGTCACCGAGGGACTAGCAGGGTCAATGAGCAGTACTTC. Its coded protein is CASSHRGTSRVNEQYF.